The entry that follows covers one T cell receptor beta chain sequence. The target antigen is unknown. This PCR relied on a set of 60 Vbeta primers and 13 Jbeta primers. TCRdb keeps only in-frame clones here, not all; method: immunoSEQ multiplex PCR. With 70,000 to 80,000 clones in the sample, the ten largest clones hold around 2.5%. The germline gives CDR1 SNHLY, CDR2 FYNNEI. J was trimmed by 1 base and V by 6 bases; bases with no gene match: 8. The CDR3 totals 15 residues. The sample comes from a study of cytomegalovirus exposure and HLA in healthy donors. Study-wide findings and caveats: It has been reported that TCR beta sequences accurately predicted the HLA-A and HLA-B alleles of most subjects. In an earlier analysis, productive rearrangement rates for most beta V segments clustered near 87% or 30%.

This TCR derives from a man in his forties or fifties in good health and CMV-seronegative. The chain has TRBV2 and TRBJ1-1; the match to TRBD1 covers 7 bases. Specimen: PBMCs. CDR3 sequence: CASRDRTGPNTEAFF. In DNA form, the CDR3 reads TGTGCCAGCAGAGATAGGACAGGTCCGAACACTGAAGCTTTCTTT.